These 19 T cell receptor beta chains came from one sample sequenced in a study of blood T cell repertoires in COVID-19. Method: immunoSEQ multiplex PCR; TCRdb's copy keeps in-frame clones and lacks some. This table holds about 430,000 clones, roughly 90% found once. The sequencing sample was made of PBMCs or T cells enriched from blood (not recorded which). The receptor source for this set is a young woman with acute COVID-19.

The genes are TRBV7-3 and TRBJ1-5; TRBD1 matches 10 bases. Germline lookup yields CDR1 SGHTA and CDR2 FQGTGA. With V trimmed by 5 bases and J by 7 bases, 14 bases remained unmatched. This CDR3 is 17 amino acids long. The CDR3 region is CASSPQPRQGARQPQHF. In DNA form, the CDR3 reads TGTGCCAGCAGCCCACAACCCAGACAGGGGGCAAGGCAGCCCCAGCATTTT.

The V and J genes are TRBV19 and TRBJ1-6, with a possible D match to TRBD1 (5 bases). The CDR3 runs to 15 residues. Germline CDR1 reads LNHDA; CDR2 reads SQIVND (reference sequence). V was pared by 3 bases and J by 6 bases, with 12 bases between. The CDR3 loop reads CASSIGREGNSPLHF. CDR3 in DNA: TGTGCCAGTAGTATTGGCAGGGAGGGTAATTCACCCCTCCACTTT.

The chain recombines TRBV7-6 with TRBJ1-1; D is undetermined. CDR1 is SGHVS, CDR2 FNYEAQ, per germline. The length of the CDR3 is 12 residues. V lost 6 bases and J lost 0, with 5 bases in between. The DNA of the CDR3 is TGTGCCAGCAGACAGATGAACACTGAAGCTTTCTTT. It encodes CASRQMNTEAFF.

CDR3 protein: CATSRDPAGAGNTIYF. The DNA for the CDR3 is TGTGCCACCAGCAGAGATCCGGCAGGTGCTGGAAACACCATATATTTT. This chain connects TRBV15 to TRBJ1-3; no clear D. The germline CDR1 and CDR2 sequences are LNHNV and YYDKDF (reference sequence). Trimming removed 0 bases from V and 2 bases from J, with 11 bases in between. This CDR3 spans 16 amino acids.

The CDR3 loop is CATSVSAGGRSYNEQFF. The CDR3 DNA reads as TGTGCCACCAGTGTCTCAGCGGGGGGCCGTTCCTACAATGAGCAGTTCTTC. V gene TRBV24-1 combines with J gene TRBJ2-1; 9 bases are shared with TRBD2. Looked up from germline, CDR1 is KGHDR and CDR2 is SFDVKD. J was trimmed by 1 base and V by 5 bases; bases with no gene match: 8. The CDR3 is 17 amino acids.

The chain links TRBV21-1 to TRBJ1-2; the table's D call, TRBD1, has no DNA check behind it. TRBV21-1 is designated a pseudogene. The CDR3 consists of 14 residues. The CDR3 loop is CATLGQAGDYGYTF. In DNA, the CDR3 is TGTGCCACGTTGGGACAGGCGGGTGACTATGGCTACACCTTC.

The rearrangement uses TRBV5-4 and TRBJ1-3; D is perhaps TRBD1 (5 bases). Per the germline V gene, CDR1 is SGHNT and CDR2 is YYREEE (reference sequence). The CDR3 totals 14 residues. Trimming left V 1 base short and J 0 bases short, with 5 bases between. In DNA form, the CDR3 reads TGTGCCAGCAGCTTGAGGGGCTCTGGAAACACCATATATTTT. Its translation is CASSLRGSGNTIYF.

This chain uses TRBV7-9 with TRBJ1-1; 7 nucleotides agree with TRBD1. Germline values: CDR1 SEHNR, CDR2 FQNEAQ (reference sequence). CDR3 length: 16 amino acids. Trimming removed 8 bases from V and 5 bases from J; junction bases left unmatched: 17. For the CDR3, the DNA is TGTGCCAGCTCCCCCTTTGAGAGGGGGCGGAAAACTGAAGCTTTCTTT. Translated, it gives CASSPFERGRKTEAFF.

The chain has TRBV27 and TRBJ1-2; possibly TRBD1 for D (5 bases). This CDR3 spans 11 amino acids. The germline CDR1 and CDR2 sequences are MNHEY and SMNVEV (reference sequence). V shed 11 bases and J shed 2 bases, with 9 bases lying between them. The CDR3 is CAVRTNYGYTF. The CDR3 region has the DNA TGTGCCGTGAGGACAAACTATGGCTACACCTTC.

This clone was counted only a few times. The chain combines TRBV7-9 with TRBJ1-2; a possible D gene is TRBD1 (6 bases). V dropped 4 bases and J dropped 5 bases, with 17 bases sitting between them. The CDR3 sequence is 15 residues long. The V gene's germline CDR1 is SEHNR and CDR2 FQNEAQ (reference sequence). The CDR3 DNA sequence: TGTGCCAGCAGCTACGGACAGAGAAAAGAATATGGCTACACCTTC. It specifies CASSYGQRKEYGYTF.

V and J are TRBV30 and TRBJ1-1, with TRBD1 matching 10 bases. CDR1 GTSNPN and CDR2 SVGIG come from the germline V gene (reference sequence). With V trimmed by 7 bases and J by 4 bases, 3 bases remained unmatched. The CDR3 spans 12 residues. The CDR3 is CAYWTGGTEAFF. The CDR3 DNA follows: TGTGCCTACTGGACAGGGGGCACTGAAGCTTTCTTT.

The rearrangement joins TRBV7-9 to TRBJ2-7; unclear D gene. The CDR3 has 17 amino acids. CDR1 and CDR2 from the germline V gene are SEHNR and FQNEAQ (reference sequence). The ends were cut back, 2 bases at V and 0 bases at J, with 17 bases in the middle. CDR3 DNA sequence: TGTGCCAGCAGCTTATTCCTGTCCACCCCGAGCTCCTACGAGCAGTACTTC. Residues: CASSLFLSTPSSYEQYF.

The chain joins TRBV28 to TRBJ2-3, with TRBD1 matching over 7 bases. The CDR3 is 16 amino acids. The germline CDR1 and CDR2 sequences are MDHEN and SYDVKM. Trimming removed 5 bases from V and 2 bases from J; junction bases left unmatched: 10. CDR3 residues: CASSKRDSSSTDTQYF. The CDR3 DNA follows: TGTGCCAGCAGTAAACGGGACAGTTCGTCCACAGATACGCAGTATTTT.

The V call is TRBV19, the J call TRBJ1-5, with 9 bases lining up with TRBD1. The J segment lost 9 bases and the V segment lost 3 bases, leaving 9 bases of the junction unmatched. The CDR3 loop spans 15 amino acids. Germline assignment: CDR1 LNHDA and CDR2 SQIVND (reference sequence). DNA of the CDR3: TGTGCCAGTAGTATCGGACAGGGGTTTCGGCGGCCCCAGCATTTT. Residues: CASSIGQGFRRPQHF.

CDR3 DNA: TGTGCCAGCAGTATAGGGGGTCAACCCTATGGCTACACCTTC. This gives the protein CASSIGGQPYGYTF. The V call is TRBV27, the J call TRBJ1-2; a possible D gene is TRBD1 (6 bases). Germline-derived CDR1 and CDR2 are MNHEY and SMNVEV (reference sequence). The V end lost 5 bases, the J end lost 4 bases, and 14 bases lay between the germline ends. This CDR3 is 14 amino acids long.

The V call is TRBV5-1, the J call TRBJ2-1; D is possibly TRBD2 (6 bases). V gave up 2 bases and J gave up 6 bases, with 15 bases separating them. CDR1 and CDR2 (germline): SGHRS, YFSETQ. The CDR3 is 15 amino acids. CDR3 DNA: TGCGCCAGCAGCTTAACCGGGACTCCCTTCAATGAGCAGTTCTTC. Encoded protein: CASSLTGTPFNEQFF.

The V and J genes are TRBV19 and TRBJ2-3; 12 bases align to TRBD2. Germline V gives CDR1 LNHDA, CDR2 SQIVND (reference sequence). V shed 6 bases, J shed 11 bases, and the junction held 12 bases outside the gene matches. The CDR3 is 15 residues long. CDR3 nucleotides: TGTGCCAGTAGCTGGACTAGCGGGGACTCTCGTGGGCAGTATTTT. This codes for CASSWTSGDSRGQYF.

There are a few counts of this clone. The chain couples TRBV21-1 to TRBJ1-6; no DNA check was done on the table's D call, TRBD1. TRBV21-1 is deemed a pseudogene. This CDR3 comprises 19 residues. In nucleotides, the CDR3 is TGTGCCAGCAGCTCCCGGGACAGGGGGAGACTTGGGTGTGATTCACCCCTCCACTTT. Translating gives CASSSRDRGRLGCDSPLHF.

This clone was observed a single time. The chain carries TRBV6-5 and TRBJ1-6; 7 positions match TRBD1. After removal of 0 bases from V and 7 bases from J, the junction contained 3 bases not matched to a gene. Germline V gives CDR1 MNHEY, CDR2 SVGAGI. The CDR3 consists of 15 residues. CDR3 sequence reads: CASSYSTRGNSPLHF. In DNA, the CDR3 is TGTGCCAGCAGTTACTCGACCAGGGGGAATTCACCCCTCCACTTT.